This TCR beta chain was retrieved from a study of shared clonotypes between healthy human individuals. Looking at the study overall: Each donor contributed plates that comprised three CD4 naive, three CD4 memory, two CD8 naive and one CD8 memory.

In the naive CD8 group, cells lacked CD45RO and were positively selected for CCR7, so terminally differentiated effector memory CD45RA+ cells were left out. The CDR3 contains 13 residues. Germline-derived CDR1 and CDR2 are GTSNPN and SVGIG (reference sequence). Deletions cut 4 bases from V and 5 bases from J, with 14 bases between. The material for each subset, its genomic DNA, was split evenly across several immunoSEQ plates. The table came from immunoSEQ multiplex PCR; TCRdb's copy has only in-frame clones and leaves some out. The table lists about 2.1 million clones, 80% to 95% of them singletons, with 1.5% to 2% in the top ten.

The chain joins TRBV30 to TRBJ1-2; the D gene is possibly TRBD1 (6 bases). The TCR sequence derives from a man aged 18 to 29 in good health. Some clones in this sample may be carry-over from other donors' samples. The specimen sequenced was naive CD8+ T cells from PBMCs. The CDR3 coding sequence is TGTGCCTGGAAGGGGTCAGGGGAATATGGCTACACCTTC. Translation: CAWKGSGEYGYTF. The full variable domain, in which reference TRBV30 and TRBJ1-2 provide the parts outside the CDR3, is SQTIHQWPATLVQPVGSPLSLECTVEGTSNPNLYWYRQAAGRGLQLLFYSVGIGQISSEVPQNLSASRPQDRQFILSSKKLLLSDSGFYLCAWKGSGEYGYTFGSGTRLTVV.